This entry is about one TCR beta chain. Its antigen is currently unknown. Sequence at one end of the junction differs from germline and may be a read error. Clones were read by immunoSEQ multiplex PCR, and TCRdb kept only the in-frame ones, dropping some. The table records tens of thousands of clones, 78% of them present only once. This CDR3 comprises 10 residues. The V gene's germline CDR1 is GTSNPN and CDR2 SVGIG (reference sequence). The data stem from a study of OX40 agonist ivuxolimab in advanced cancers. Whole-study context: People who had prior anti-PD-1, anti-PD-L1 or anti-CTLA-4 therapy could take part, and around 40% had some.

Study-wide findings and caveats: At 0.1 to 3.0 mg/kg and by week 6, clonal expansion occurred in CD4+ and CD8+ blood T cells.

This TCR was recovered from an adult with an advanced solid tumor such as melanoma, head and neck, liver or kidney cancer. The input for sequencing was CD4+ or CD8+ T cells sorted from blood, taken in a trial of the OX40 agonist ivuxolimab. This chain connects TRBV30 to TRBJ1-1, with 7 bases identical to TRBD1. The CDR3 DNA is TGTGCCTGGAGCCAGGGGGGTGTTATCTTT. Its translation is CAWSQGGVIF.